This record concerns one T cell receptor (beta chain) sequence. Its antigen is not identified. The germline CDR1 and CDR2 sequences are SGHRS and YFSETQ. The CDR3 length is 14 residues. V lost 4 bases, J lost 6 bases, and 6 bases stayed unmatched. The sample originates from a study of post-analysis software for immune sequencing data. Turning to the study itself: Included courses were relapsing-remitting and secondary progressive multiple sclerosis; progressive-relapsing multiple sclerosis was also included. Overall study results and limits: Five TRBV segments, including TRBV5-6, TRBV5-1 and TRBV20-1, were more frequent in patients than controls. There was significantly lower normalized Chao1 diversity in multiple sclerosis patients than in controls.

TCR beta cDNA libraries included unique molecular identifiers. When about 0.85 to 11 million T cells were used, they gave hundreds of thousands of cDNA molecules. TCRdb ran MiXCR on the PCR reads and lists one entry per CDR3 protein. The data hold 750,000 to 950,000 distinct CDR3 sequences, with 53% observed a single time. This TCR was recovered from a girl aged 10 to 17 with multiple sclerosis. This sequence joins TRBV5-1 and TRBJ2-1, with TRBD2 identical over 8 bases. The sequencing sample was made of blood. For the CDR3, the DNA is TGCGCCAGCAGCCGGGGGGGGGAGCTCAATGAGCAGTTCTTC. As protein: CASSRGGELNEQFF.